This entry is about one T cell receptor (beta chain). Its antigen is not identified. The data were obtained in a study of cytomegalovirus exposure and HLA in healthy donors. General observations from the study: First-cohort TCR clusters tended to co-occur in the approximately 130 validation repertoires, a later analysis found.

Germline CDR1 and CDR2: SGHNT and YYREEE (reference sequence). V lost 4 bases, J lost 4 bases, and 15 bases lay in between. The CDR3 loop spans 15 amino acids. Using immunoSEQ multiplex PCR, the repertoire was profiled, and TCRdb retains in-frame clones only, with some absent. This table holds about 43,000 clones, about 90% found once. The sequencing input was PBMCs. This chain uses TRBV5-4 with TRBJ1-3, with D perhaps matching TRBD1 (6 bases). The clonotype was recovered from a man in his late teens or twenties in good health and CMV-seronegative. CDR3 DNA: TGTGCCAGCAGCCTGCAGGGGCGCGCAGGAAACACCATATATTTT. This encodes CASSLQGRAGNTIYF.